These 2 T cell receptor beta chains share one sample of origin, sequenced in a study of T cells in Graves' hyperthyroidism and ophthalmopathy. TCR beta CDR3 sequences were amplified from RNA transcripts. HTBI primers were used for first-round RT-PCR of the TCR CDR3. Using its own MiXCR run on the multiplex PCR reads, TCRdb lists one record per CDR3 protein. Of 490,000 or so distinct CDR3 sequences detected, 46% appear once; the ten largest clones hold about 45%. Sequencing was performed on peripheral blood or thyroid tissue (not recorded which). These receptor sequences come from an adult woman with Graves' disease, either hyperthyroidism or ophthalmopathy (not recorded which).

The gene calls are TRBV14 and TRBJ1-1, with 10 bases matching TRBD1. Looked up from germline, CDR1 is SGHDN and CDR2 is FVKESK. The CDR3 has 15 amino acids. Unmatched junction bases numbered 4, after V lost 3 bases and J lost 3 bases. CDR3 coding DNA: TGTGCCAGCAGCCAGAGGACAGGGGGACACACTGAAGCTTTCTTT. Its protein product is CASSQRTGGHTEAFF.

V is TRBV29-1 and J is TRBJ1-1; D not certain. Germline loops: CDR1 SQVTM, CDR2 ANQGSEA. Between the trimmed V and J ends, which lost 6 bases and 8 bases, there was a span of 10 bases. This CDR3 has 10 residues. Written as DNA, the CDR3 is TGCAGCGTAGGGCCGCTAGAAGCTTTCTTT. It specifies CSVGPLEAFF.